This TCR beta chain was documented in a study of shared T cell receptors in the human thymus. The repertoire was sequenced with immunoSEQ multiplex PCR; TCRdb's copy has only in-frame clones and lacks some. The sample contains about 660,000 clones, 87% of which appear only once. The CDR3 has 16 residues. Germline values: CDR1 SGDLS, CDR2 YYNGEE. Trimming cost V 0 bases and J 9 bases; bases outside gene matches: 10. The data were also submitted as part of a second study, on human thymus T cells. From that report: It was healthy Finnish infants having corrective surgery for congenital heart defects who were the donors. The thymus tissue came from resections taken during corrective heart surgery. What appeared biased in thymic and blood repertoires was the usage of V and J genes. Related research has reported that thymic repertoires overlap highly among unrelated individuals.

The chain couples TRBV9 to TRBJ2-1; the match to TRBD1 covers 9 bases. Sequencing input: thymocytes. This clonotype originated in a boy younger than two with a congenital heart defect. DNA for the CDR3: TGTGCCAGCAGCGTAGACCTGTGGACAGGGGATTGTGAGCAGTTCTTC. This sequence encodes CASSVDLWTGDCEQFF.